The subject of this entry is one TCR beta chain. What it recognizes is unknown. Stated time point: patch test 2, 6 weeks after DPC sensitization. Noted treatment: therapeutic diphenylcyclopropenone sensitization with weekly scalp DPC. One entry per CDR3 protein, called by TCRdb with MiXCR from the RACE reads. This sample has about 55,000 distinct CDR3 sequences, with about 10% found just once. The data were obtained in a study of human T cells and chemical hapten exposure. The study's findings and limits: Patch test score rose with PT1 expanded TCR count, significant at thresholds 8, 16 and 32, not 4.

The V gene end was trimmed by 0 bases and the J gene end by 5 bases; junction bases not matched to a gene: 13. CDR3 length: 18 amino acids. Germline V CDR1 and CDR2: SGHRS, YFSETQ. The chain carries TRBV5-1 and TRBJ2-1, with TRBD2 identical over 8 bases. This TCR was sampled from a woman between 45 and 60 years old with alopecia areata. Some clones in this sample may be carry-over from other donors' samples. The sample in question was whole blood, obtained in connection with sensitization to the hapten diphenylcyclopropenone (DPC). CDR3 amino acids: CASSLEPPRRGADNEQFF. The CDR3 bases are TGCGCCAGCAGCTTGGAGCCCCCTAGGCGGGGGGCGGACAATGAGCAGTTCTTC.